The 30 T cell receptor beta chains below all came from one sample that was sequenced in a study of T cell repertoires in cytomegalovirus infection. No antigen has been assigned to these receptors. TCRdb called the reads again in MiXCR, with one record for every CDR3 protein. Of roughly 500,000 distinct CDR3 sequences in the sample, roughly 34% were seen once. The material sequenced was cultured PBMCs, taken from culture after CMV antigen stimulation. These receptors were obtained from a human donor in good health (CMV status not recorded). Some clones in this sample may be carry-over from other donors' samples.

This clonotype was counted at least ten times. V gene TRBV7-2 combines with J gene TRBJ2-1; 10 bases agree with TRBD2. This CDR3 region has 15 residues. CDR1 and CDR2 from the germline V gene are SGHTA and FQGNSA. Trimming cost V 4 bases and J 4 bases; bases outside gene matches: 4. The CDR3 nucleotides read TGTGCCAGCAGCTCTAGCGGGAGATCATACAATGAGCAGTTCTTC. Protein: CASSSSGRSYNEQFF.

The DNA for the CDR3 is TGTGCCAGCAGCCAGGGGTCACAGGGAAAGCAGTACGTC. This codes for CASSQGSQGKQYV. This chain uses TRBV12-3 or TRBV12-4 with TRBJ2-7; D might be TRBD1 (6 bases). The CDR3 is made up of 13 amino acids. Trimming cost V 6 bases and J 8 bases, with 17 bases left between them.

This clonotype was picked up many times. The chain combines TRBV7-2 with TRBJ2-7; 8 positions agree with TRBD2. J lost 2 bases, V lost 0 bases, and 6 bases had no gene match. The CDR3 sequence is 16 residues long. From germline, CDR1 is SGHTA and CDR2 FQGNSA. CDR3 in DNA: TGTGCCAGCAGCTTAGCGCAGCGGGAGCTTACCTACGAGCAGTACTTC. It codes for CASSLAQRELTYEQYF.

A remark on this clonotype: A much larger clone is a single base away; this may be a read error. J is TRBJ2-1 and V is TRBV7-2, with D tentatively TRBD2 (6 bases). The CDR3 runs to 14 residues. V lost 5 bases to trimming and J lost 5 bases, with 13 bases between them. In germline, CDR1 is SGHTA, CDR2 FQGNSA. This CDR3 reads CASSLRDWDNEQFF. CDR3 sequence (DNA): TGTGCCAGCAGCCTCCGGGACTGGGACAATGAGCAGTTCTTC.

This sequence joins TRBV20-1 and TRBJ1-1; 7 nucleotides align to TRBD1. Looked up from germline, CDR1 is DFQATT and CDR2 is SNEGSKA (reference sequence). The CDR3 length is 14 residues. Unmatched junction bases numbered 5, after V lost 3 bases and J lost 1 base. Here the CDR3 DNA reads TGCAGTGCTAGGGCAGGGGGTGCGAACACTGAAGCTTTCTTT. Residues: CSARAGGANTEAFF.

This clonotype showed up just a few times. The chain combines TRBV20-1 with TRBJ2-7; 10 bases are shared with TRBD2. Germline CDR1 DFQATT, CDR2 SNEGSKA (reference sequence). This CDR3 spans 16 amino acids. V shed 0 bases, J shed 2 bases, and the junction held 7 bases outside the gene matches. CDR3 protein: CSAREASGSKPYEQYF. CDR3 DNA sequence: TGCAGTGCTAGAGAGGCTAGCGGGAGTAAACCCTACGAGCAGTACTTC.

The V and J genes are TRBV7-2 and TRBJ1-6; D is unclear. Trimming shortened V by 0 bases and J by 0 bases, and 15 bases separated the two germline ends. Germline CDR1 reads SGHTA; CDR2 reads FQGNSA. This CDR3 comprises 19 residues. The CDR3 sequence is CASSLALSGGRSYNSPLHF. CDR3 bases: TGTGCCAGCAGCTTAGCCTTGAGTGGAGGGCGCTCCTATAATTCACCCCTCCACTTT.

This clonotype was recorded at least ten times. The chain recombines TRBV7-2 with TRBJ1-2, with 8 nucleotides matching TRBD1. In germline, CDR1 is SGHTA, CDR2 FQGNSA. The ends lost 5 bases at V and 7 bases at J; junction bases unmatched: 6. The CDR3 contains 13 residues. The CDR3 reads CASSPGQGGGYTF. As DNA, the CDR3 is TGTGCCAGCAGCCCCGGACAGGGTGGTGGCTACACCTTC.

This chain links TRBV6-5 with TRBJ1-1; unclear D gene. The CDR3 length is 14 residues. V lost 7 bases, J lost 0 bases, and 12 bases lay in between. CDR1 MNHEY and CDR2 SVGAGI come from the germline V gene. The CDR3 DNA reads TGTGCCAGCAAAAGGGAGGGCCTGAACACTGAAGCTTTCTTT. Protein product: CASKREGLNTEAFF.

In this sample, this clonotype turned up once. V usage is TRBV20-1 and J usage is TRBJ2-3; D might be TRBD2 (6 bases). The ends were cut back, 1 base at V and 5 bases at J, with 13 bases in the middle. This CDR3 region has 14 residues. Germline assignment: CDR1 DFQATT and CDR2 SNEGSKA (reference sequence). The CDR3 spells CSARGGVLEDTQYF. The DNA for the CDR3 is TGCAGTGCTAGAGGGGGGGTTCTCGAAGATACGCAGTATTTT.

This clonotype was recorded at least ten times. The CDR3 coding sequence is TGTGCCAGCAGTTACGGGGGGCTAGCCAAAAACATTCAGTACTTC. Amino acids: CASSYGGLAKNIQYF. The chain has TRBV6-6 and TRBJ2-4, with D tentatively TRBD1 or TRBD2 (6 bases each). The CDR3 runs to 15 residues. Germline CDR1 reads MNHNY; CDR2 reads SVGAGI (reference sequence). With 2 bases removed from V and 0 bases from J, the gap between germline ends came to 8 bases.

V and J are TRBV6-2 or TRBV6-3 and TRBJ2-7; 8 positions match TRBD2. The CDR3 sequence is 15 residues long. Trimming removed 2 bases from V and 6 bases from J; junction bases left unmatched: 9. The germline gives CDR1 MNHEY, CDR2 SVGEGT. The CDR3 here is CASSYRTSRNTEQYF. The CDR3 coding sequence is TGTGCCAGCAGTTACCGGACTAGCAGAAATACCGAGCAGTACTTC.

This rearrangement joins TRBV6-5 to TRBJ2-1; TRBD2 agrees at 12 bases. This CDR3 has 15 amino acids. With V trimmed by 2 bases and J by 7 bases, 3 bases remained unmatched. The V gene's germline CDR1 is MNHEY and CDR2 SVGAGI. The CDR3 loop reads CASSYRTSGANEQFF. The CDR3 nucleotides read TGTGCCAGCAGTTACCGGACTAGCGGGGCGAATGAGCAGTTCTTC.

This clonotype occurred a few times. The gene calls are TRBV7-8 and TRBJ2-1; 8 bases are a match to TRBD2. The CDR3 has 17 amino acids. The V segment lost 5 bases and the J segment 8 bases; nucleotides outside the gene matches: 17. Germline-derived CDR1 and CDR2 are SGHVS and FQNEAQ. The CDR3 loop is CASSPTMSGSPVYEQFF. In nucleotides, the CDR3 is TGTGCCAGCAGCCCTACTATGAGCGGGAGCCCCGTCTATGAGCAGTTCTTC.

The genes are TRBV7-2 and TRBJ2-3, with a possible D match to TRBD2 (5 bases). CDR3 length equals 14 residues. From germline, CDR1 is SGHTA and CDR2 FQGNSA. The CDR3 DNA reads TGTGCACCGGAGTCGGCGGACTGCACAGATACGCAGTATTTT. Translating it yields CAPESADCTDTQYF.

V gene TRBV12-3 or TRBV12-4 combines with J gene TRBJ2-2, with unresolved D. This CDR3 has 13 residues. V was pared by 2 bases and J by 7 bases, with 8 bases between. DNA of the CDR3: TGTGCCAGCAGTTTACTGGGGATCGGGGAGCTGTTTTTT. Translation gives CASSLLGIGELFF.

The genes are TRBV27 and TRBJ1-2; possible D gene TRBD1, 5 bases. This CDR3 is 15 amino acids long. V gave up 9 bases and J gave up 0 bases, with 17 bases separating them. Germline CDR1 MNHEY, CDR2 SMNVEV (reference sequence). DNA of the CDR3: TGTGCCAGAATTAGGGGCTCGGTAGCTAACTATGGCTACACCTTC. Protein product: CARIRGSVANYGYTF.

This clonotype appeared many times. This sequence joins TRBV7-2 and TRBJ2-3; D is ambiguous. This CDR3 has 15 residues. The germline gives CDR1 SGHTA, CDR2 FQGNSA. Trimming removed 2 bases at V and 4 bases at J, with 13 bases between. CDR3 DNA sequence: TGTGCCAGCAGCTTAAGCCTACTCTCTGCAGATACGCAGTATTTT. Translating gives CASSLSLLSADTQYF.

This chain joins TRBV30 and TRBJ2-5; 9 nucleotides line up with TRBD1. This CDR3 contains 13 residues. With 8 bases clipped from V and 7 bases from J, the junction kept 11 bases outside the gene matches. From germline, CDR1 is GTSNPN and CDR2 SVGIG (reference sequence). The CDR3 DNA sequence: TGTGCCGTGGGACAGGGCGGGCCGGGGACCCAGTACTTC. Encoded protein: CAVGQGGPGTQYF.

The chain uses TRBV7-2 and TRBJ2-1; 12 bases line up with TRBD2. In germline, CDR1 is SGHTA, CDR2 FQGNSA. Germline trimming cut 1 base from V and 9 bases from J; bases unmatched to any gene: 4. This CDR3 spans 15 amino acids. CDR3 DNA sequence: TGTGCCAGCAGCTTAGTTCCTAGCGGGAGGGGTGAGCAGTTCTTC. This gives the protein CASSLVPSGRGEQFF.

The chain combines TRBV7-2 with TRBJ2-3; 13 nucleotides agree with TRBD2. Germline V gives CDR1 SGHTA, CDR2 FQGNSA. CDR3 length: 16 amino acids. Trimming cost V 5 bases and J 4 bases; bases outside gene matches: 6. The CDR3 loop is CASSQGTSGTADTQYF. In nucleotides, the CDR3 is TGTGCCAGCAGCCAGGGGACTAGCGGGACCGCAGATACGCAGTATTTT.

This clonotype ranks as medium-sized (0.01 to 0.1%). V is TRBV7-2 and J is TRBJ1-6; 10 bases are shared with TRBD1. The ends lost 5 bases at V and 8 bases at J; junction bases unmatched: 9. The CDR3 totals 16 residues. From germline, CDR1 is SGHTA and CDR2 FQGNSA. The CDR3 spells CASSLDWTGGYSPLHF. The CDR3 DNA follows: TGTGCCAGCAGCCTCGACTGGACAGGGGGTTATTCACCCCTCCACTTT.

The chain couples TRBV13 to TRBJ2-2; D may match TRBD1 or TRBD2 (5 bases each). The CDR3 extends over 15 amino acids. The germline V gene encodes CDR1 PRHDT and CDR2 FYEKMQ (reference sequence). The V end lost 4 bases, the J end lost 0 bases, and 9 bases lay between the germline ends. CDR3 loop: CASSSRDPNTGELFF. The CDR3 DNA sequence: TGTGCCAGCAGCTCCCGGGACCCGAACACCGGGGAGCTGTTTTTT.

The chain links TRBV3-1 to TRBJ1-1; 10 bases line up with TRBD1. The J segment lost 6 bases and the V segment lost 4 bases, leaving 5 bases of the junction unmatched. The CDR3 length is 14 residues. CDR1 LGHDT and CDR2 YNNKEL come from the germline V gene (reference sequence). The chain's CDR3 is CASSRGQGYPEAFF. The CDR3 region has the DNA TGTGCCAGCAGCCGGGGACAGGGGTACCCTGAAGCTTTCTTT.

The chain links TRBV28 to TRBJ2-1; 7 positions agree with TRBD1. Germline CDR1 and CDR2: MDHEN and SYDVKM. The V segment lost 6 bases and the J segment 3 bases; nucleotides outside the gene matches: 8. The CDR3 contains 15 residues. The CDR3 bases are TGTGCCAGCAGGCCGGACAGGAAGGGCTACAATGAGCAGTTCTTC. This encodes CASRPDRKGYNEQFF.

The V and J genes are TRBV4-1 and TRBJ2-3; no clear D. V was pared by 4 bases and J by 0 bases, with 11 bases between. The CDR3 contains 15 residues. From germline, CDR1 is MGHRA and CDR2 YSYEKL. The CDR3 region has the DNA TGCGCCAGCAGCCCCGTGGCGGAGAGCACAGATACGCAGTATTTT. Residues: CASSPVAESTDTQYF.

This clonotype was seen a handful of times. The chain carries TRBV27 and TRBJ2-3, with TRBD1 matching 8 bases. Per germline, CDR1 MNHEY and CDR2 SMNVEV (reference sequence). The CDR3 runs to 17 residues. Trimming removed 7 bases from V and 2 bases from J; junction bases left unmatched: 14. This CDR3 reads CASNHPRTGTYTDTQYF. The CDR3 DNA sequence: TGTGCCAGCAACCACCCTCGGACAGGGACCTACACAGATACGCAGTATTTT.

The chain recombines TRBV10-3 with TRBJ2-3; D is perhaps TRBD1 (5 bases). Trimming removed 7 bases at V and 2 bases at J, with 16 bases between. Germline CDR1 reads ENHRY; CDR2 reads SYGVKD. This CDR3 is built from 15 residues. CDR3 sequence (DNA): TGTGCCATCACCGCCGCAGGGCGCACCACAGATACGCAGTATTTT. It translates to CAITAAGRTTDTQYF.

This clonotype was recorded at least ten times. J is TRBJ1-1 and V is TRBV7-2; D gene uncertain. The CDR3 consists of 14 residues. Trimming pared 3 bases from V and 1 base from J, leaving 9 bases between. Germline CDR1 reads SGHTA; CDR2 reads FQGNSA. The CDR3 sequence: CASSFGGWNTEAFF. CDR3 sequence (DNA): TGTGCCAGCAGCTTTGGAGGGTGGAACACTGAAGCTTTCTTT.

This sequence joins TRBV28 and TRBJ2-3, with 7 nucleotides matching TRBD2. V lost 8 bases to trimming and J lost 2 bases; unmatched junction nucleotides: 10. The CDR3 is made up of 15 amino acids. The V gene's germline CDR1 is MDHEN and CDR2 SYDVKM. CDR3 DNA: TGTGCCAGCTGCTTATCGGGACTACACACAGATACGCAGTATTTT. Translating gives CASCLSGLHTDTQYF. The whole variable domain, remainder taken from reference TRBV28 and TRBJ2-3, is DVKVTQSSRYLVKRTGEKVFLECVQDMDHENMFWYRQDPGLGLRLIYFSYDVKMKEKGDIPEGYSVSREKKERFSLILESASTNQTSMYLCASCLSGLHTDTQYFGPGTRLTVL.